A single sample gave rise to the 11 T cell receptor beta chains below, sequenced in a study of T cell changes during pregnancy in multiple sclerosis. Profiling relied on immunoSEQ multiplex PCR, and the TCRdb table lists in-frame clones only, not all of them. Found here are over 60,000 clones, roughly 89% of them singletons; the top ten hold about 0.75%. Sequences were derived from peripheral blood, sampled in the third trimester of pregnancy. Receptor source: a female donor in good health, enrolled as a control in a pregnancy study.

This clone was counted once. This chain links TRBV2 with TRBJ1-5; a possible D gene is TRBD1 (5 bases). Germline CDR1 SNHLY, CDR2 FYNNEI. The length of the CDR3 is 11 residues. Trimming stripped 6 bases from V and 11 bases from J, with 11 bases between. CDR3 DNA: TGTGCCAGCAGGGCCGGGGGGTCCCAGCATTTT. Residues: CASRAGGSQHF.

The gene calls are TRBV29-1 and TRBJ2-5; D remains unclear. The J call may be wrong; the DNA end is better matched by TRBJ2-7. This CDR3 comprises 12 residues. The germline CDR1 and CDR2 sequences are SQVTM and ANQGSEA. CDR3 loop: CSVGLSHYEQYF. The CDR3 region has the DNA TGCAGCGTTGGGCTGAGCCACTACGAGCAGTACTTC.

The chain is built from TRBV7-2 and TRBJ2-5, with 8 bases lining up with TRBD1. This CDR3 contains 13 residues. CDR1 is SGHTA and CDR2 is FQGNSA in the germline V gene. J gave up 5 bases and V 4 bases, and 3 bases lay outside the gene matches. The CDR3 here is CASSSDRVETQYF. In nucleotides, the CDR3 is TGTGCCAGCAGCTCGGACAGGGTCGAGACCCAGTACTTC.

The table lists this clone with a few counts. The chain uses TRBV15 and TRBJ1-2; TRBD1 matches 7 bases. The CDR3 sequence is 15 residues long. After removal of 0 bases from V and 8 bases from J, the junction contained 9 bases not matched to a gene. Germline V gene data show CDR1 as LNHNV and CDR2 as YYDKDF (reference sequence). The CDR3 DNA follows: TGTGCCACCAGCAGAGAAAACGAGGGGGCCGGAGGCTACACCTTC. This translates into CATSRENEGAGGYTF.

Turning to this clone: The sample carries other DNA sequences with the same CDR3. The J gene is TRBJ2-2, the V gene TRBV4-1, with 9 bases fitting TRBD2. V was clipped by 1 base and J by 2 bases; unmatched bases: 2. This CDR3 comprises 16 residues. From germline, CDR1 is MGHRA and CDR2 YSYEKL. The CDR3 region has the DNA TGCGCCAGCAGCCAAGGCGGGAGGGTAAACACCGGGGAGCTGTTTTTT. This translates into CASSQGGRVNTGELFF.

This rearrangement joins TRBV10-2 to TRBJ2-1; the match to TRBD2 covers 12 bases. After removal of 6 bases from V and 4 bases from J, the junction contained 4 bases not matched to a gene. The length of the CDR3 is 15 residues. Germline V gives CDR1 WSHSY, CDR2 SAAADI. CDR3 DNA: TGCGCCAGCAGCCCACTAGCGGGGGGTTACAATGAGCAGTTCTTC. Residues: CASSPLAGGYNEQFF.

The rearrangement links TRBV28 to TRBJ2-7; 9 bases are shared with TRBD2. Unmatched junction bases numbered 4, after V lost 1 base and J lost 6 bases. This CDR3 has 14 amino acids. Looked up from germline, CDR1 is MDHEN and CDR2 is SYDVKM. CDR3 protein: CASSLSGTSCEQYF. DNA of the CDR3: TGTGCCAGCAGTTTATCCGGGACTAGCTGCGAGCAGTACTTC.

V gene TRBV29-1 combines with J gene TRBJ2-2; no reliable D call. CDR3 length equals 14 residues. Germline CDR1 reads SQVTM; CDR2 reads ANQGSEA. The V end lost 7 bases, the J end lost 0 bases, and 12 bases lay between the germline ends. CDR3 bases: TGCAGCGCCTACTCTCTATCGAACACCGGGGAGCTGTTTTTT. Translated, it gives CSAYSLSNTGELFF.

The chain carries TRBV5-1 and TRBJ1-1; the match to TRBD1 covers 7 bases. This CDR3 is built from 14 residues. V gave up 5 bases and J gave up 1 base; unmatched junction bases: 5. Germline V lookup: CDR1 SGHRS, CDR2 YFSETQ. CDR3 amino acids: CASRPGQTNTEAFF. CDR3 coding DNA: TGCGCCAGCAGACCGGGACAGACGAACACTGAAGCTTTCTTT. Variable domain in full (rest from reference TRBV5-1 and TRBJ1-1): KAGVTQTPRYLIKTRGQQVTLSCSPISGHRSVSWYQQTPGQGLQFLFEYFSETQRNKGNFPGRFSGRQFSNSRSEMNVSTLELGDSALYLCASRPGQTNTEAFFGQGTRLTVV.

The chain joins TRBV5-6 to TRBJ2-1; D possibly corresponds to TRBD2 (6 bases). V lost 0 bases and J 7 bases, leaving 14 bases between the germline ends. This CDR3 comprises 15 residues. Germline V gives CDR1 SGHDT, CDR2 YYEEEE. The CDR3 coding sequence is TGTGCCAGCAGCTTGGTCTTGGGTAGCGGAAATGAGCAGTTCTTC. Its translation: CASSLVLGSGNEQFF.

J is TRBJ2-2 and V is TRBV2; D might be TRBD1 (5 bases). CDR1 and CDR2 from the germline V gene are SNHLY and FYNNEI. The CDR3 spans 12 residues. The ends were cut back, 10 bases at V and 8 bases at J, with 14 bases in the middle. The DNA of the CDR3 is TGTGCCATCCGCCCCCAGGGAGGGGAGCTGTTTTTT. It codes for CAIRPQGGELFF.